The sequence of this TCR beta chain was determined in a study of cytomegalovirus exposure and HLA in healthy donors. The PCR had 60 Vbeta and 13 Jbeta primers. Clones were read by immunoSEQ multiplex PCR, and TCRdb kept only the in-frame ones, dropping some. The table lists around 160,000 clones, 68% of them singletons, with less than 3.5% in the top ten. Trimming cost V 3 bases and J 4 bases, with 11 bases left between them. The CDR3 runs 14 residues. Germline values: CDR1 MNHEY, CDR2 SMNVEV (reference sequence). The TCR originated in a middle-aged woman in good health and CMV-seropositive. The sample consisted of PBMCs. V and J are TRBV27 and TRBJ2-3; D is perhaps TRBD2 (6 bases). In DNA, the CDR3 is TGTGCCAGCAGTTTCGCGGGAATCGCAGATACGCAGTATTTT. This sequence encodes CASSFAGIADTQYF.